The entry below gives a single T cell receptor (beta chain) sequence along with its context. Its antigen is still unknown. These data belong to a study of T cell responses to AZD1222 COVID-19 vaccine. On the study more broadly: Both about-4-week and about-12-week second-dose recipients were combined.

Overall study findings and caveats: Clonal diversity was possibly underestimated; the donors were predominantly white British and more often female.

The data were produced by immunoSEQ multiplex PCR, yet TCRdb's version contains in-frame clones alone and is incomplete. The table has tens of thousands of clones, more than 75% seen once; the top ten hold approximately 4.5%. The sequence came from an adult in good health. This specimen consisted of peripheral blood, obtained on day 0 of AZD1222 vaccination.

CDR3 DNA sequence: TGTGCCAGCAGGACTGACGGAGGTGGCTACACCTTC. This translates into CASRTDGGGYTF. The chain uses TRBV6-5 and TRBJ1-2; D gene ambiguous. There are 12 residues in the CDR3. Germline-derived CDR1 and CDR2 are MNHEY and SVGAGI. V was shortened by 6 bases and J by 7 bases, with 12 bases between the two germline ends.